The entry that follows covers one TCR beta chain sequence. Its target is not known. The data originate from a study of T cell responses to AZD1222 COVID-19 vaccine. Whole-study findings and limits: There were vaccine-associated CD4 TCRs across spike, dominant at 160-218 and 743-854.

The assay was immunoSEQ multiplex PCR, and TCRdb's table has in-frame clones only and misses some. The sample lists about 60,000 clones; over 75% were seen once. This CDR3 comprises 16 residues. The V gene's germline CDR1 is SGHNT and CDR2 YYREEE (reference sequence). V lost 2 bases and J lost 5, with 17 bases in between. Sequenced here: peripheral blood, sampled on day 0 of AZD1222 vaccination. This receptor was obtained from an adult in good health. The rearrangement joins TRBV5-4 to TRBJ2-1; D is ambiguous. DNA of the CDR3: TGTGCCAGCAGCTTTAACAGCTTACGCGATGACAATGAGCAGTTCTTC. This encodes CASSFNSLRDDNEQFF.